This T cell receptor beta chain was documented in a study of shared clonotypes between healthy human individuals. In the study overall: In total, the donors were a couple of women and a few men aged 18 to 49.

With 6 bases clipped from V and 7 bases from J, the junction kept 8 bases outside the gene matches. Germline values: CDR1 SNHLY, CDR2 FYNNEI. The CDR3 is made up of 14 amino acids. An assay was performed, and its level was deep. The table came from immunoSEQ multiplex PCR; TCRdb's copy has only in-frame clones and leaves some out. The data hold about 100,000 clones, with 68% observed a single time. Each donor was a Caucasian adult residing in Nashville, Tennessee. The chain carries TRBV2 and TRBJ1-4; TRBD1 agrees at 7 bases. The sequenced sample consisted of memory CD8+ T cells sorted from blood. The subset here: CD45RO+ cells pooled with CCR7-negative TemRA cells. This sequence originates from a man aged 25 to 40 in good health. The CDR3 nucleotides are TGTGCCAGCAGCCTACAGGGGCAAGGTGAAAAACTGTTTTTT. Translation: CASSLQGQGEKLFF.